This T cell receptor (beta chain) is from a study of blood T cell repertoires in COVID-19 (dated by TCRdb to the early 2020s). Background for the entire study: Collaborator samples came from the United States, Italy and Spain and covered acute and convalescent phases of COVID-19. The repertoires were released in a freely available public database intended as a resource for research on the immune response to SARS-CoV-2. The samples were drawn from the first 160 participants of the ongoing ImmuneRACE study and from more than 1,000 subjects provided by 6 global collaborators. Where available, HLA class I and class II types were obtained from metadata supplied by the sample provider rather than from assay-based typing. The material from the prospective study consisted of cDNA or gDNA derived from T cells, B-cell-depleted T cells, or PBMCs. The dataset comprised deeply sampled blood TCRbeta repertoires from subjects exposed to, actively infected with, or recovered from COVID-19. Sample metadata almost always included a de-identified subject ID, COVID-19 status, age in years and sex.

The germline V gene sets CDR1 to SGDLS and CDR2 to YYNGEE. V is shortened by 3 bases, J by 6 bases, and the region joining them spans 19 bases. Including the terminal cysteine and phenylalanine, the CDR3 comprises 16 residues. Of the read, only the CDR3 DNA is kept; its 48 bases are in frame from base 1. Whole blood was collected in K2EDTA tubes by collaborating institutions according to the institutions' own protocols. For TCRbeta analysis, collaborators shipped samples in one of three forms: frozen whole blood, isolated PBMCs, or DNA extracted from either of those sample types. TCRbeta CDR3 regions were amplified from genomic DNA using the immunoSEQ Assay, a bias-controlled multiplex PCR. For the original study's pipeline: The number of nucleated cells in each sample was estimated from the amplification of reference gene primers within the assay. Sequence reads were collapsed and filtered to measure the absolute abundance of every unique TCRbeta CDR3 rearrangement. Productive Simpson clonality was computed per sample as the square root of Simpson's diversity index over productive rearrangements. TCRdb retrieved this table from immuneACCESS and kept in-frame rearrangements only. Not all clones are present; in checked studies, unresolved V genes account for under half, and no reason is known for the remainder. The V and J calls and clone size come from that table; D and trimming were worked out from the DNA. In all, the sample holds about 92,000 clones, and less than 85% of those were seen once. In total, the top ten clones hold approximately 10% of the sample.

Broad study findings and their caveats: How much clinical and demographic metadata was included differed by source and by participant, and the metadata was provided uncurated.

Turning to this clone: Its antigen is currently not known. Base qualities are not at hand, and no much larger clone is one base apart.

Recombination connected TRBV9 to TRBJ2-1; the D gene is possibly TRBD2, with 6 bases matching. This TCR was recovered from a woman in her 70s with acute or convalescent COVID-19. The sequencing input was peripheral blood. For the CDR3, the sequence is CASSERPDTEGNEQFF. In nucleotides, the sequence is TGTGCCAGCAGCGAAAGACCTGACACGGAGGGCAATGAGCAGTTCTTC.